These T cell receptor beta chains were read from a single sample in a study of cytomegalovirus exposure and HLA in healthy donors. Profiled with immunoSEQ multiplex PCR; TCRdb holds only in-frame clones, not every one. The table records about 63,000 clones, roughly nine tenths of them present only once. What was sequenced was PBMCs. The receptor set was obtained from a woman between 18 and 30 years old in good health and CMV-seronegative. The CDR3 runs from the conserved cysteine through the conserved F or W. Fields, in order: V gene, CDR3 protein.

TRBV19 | CASSIARNTEAFF
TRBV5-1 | CASSHVAGREETQYF
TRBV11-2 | CASSRDSASYEQYF
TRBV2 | CASSRVEGGEAFF
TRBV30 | CAWSGDRGEQPQHF
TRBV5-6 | CASSLNGRGLWTF
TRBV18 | CASSPGGQGVKDGYTF
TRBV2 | CASSEPAGIGSGNTIYF
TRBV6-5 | CAVQGVQETQYF
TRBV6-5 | CASSFTRYEKLFF
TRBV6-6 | CASSFGGAPYEQYF
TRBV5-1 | CASSLQGNSYNEQFF
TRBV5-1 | CASSSGLAGASGANVLTF
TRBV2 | CASSDLGGFNTEAFF
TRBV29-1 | CSVDGGRGWNTEAFF
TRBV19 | CASGTGSYEQYF
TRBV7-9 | CASSLGEGRGAEAFF
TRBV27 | CASSSGLAGASPYEQYF
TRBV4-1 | CASSQPSGGAYNEQFF
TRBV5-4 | CASSFVGSEAFF
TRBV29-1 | CSVFLNEKLFF
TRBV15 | CATSRTGGASYEQYF
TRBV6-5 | CASSYRGQGNEKLFF
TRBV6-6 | CASSYSRRILNTEAFF
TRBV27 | CASTKPQNRARTQYF
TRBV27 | CASSLTGEQPQHF
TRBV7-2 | CASSKNALTGLAGEQYF
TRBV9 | CASSPFEQYF
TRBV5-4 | CASSLDLTGNTIYF
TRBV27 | CASSPQDRFQETQYF
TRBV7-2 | CASSLDRGAYEQYF
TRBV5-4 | CASSLDRGGTQYF
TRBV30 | CAWSTGGSTDTQYF
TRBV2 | CASSGLRVGETQYF